Reported below is one T cell receptor (beta chain). No antigen is known for it. Method: immunoSEQ multiplex PCR; TCRdb's copy keeps in-frame clones and lacks some. The sample contains about 73,000 clones, approximately 79% of which appear only once. The entry originates in a study of OX40 agonist ivuxolimab in advanced cancers. Overall study findings and caveats: Within 6 weeks, CD4+ and CD8+ blood T cells expanded clonally at 0.1 to 3.0 mg/kg. Expanded peripheral T-cell antigen specificity went undetermined.

Germline values: CDR1 SGHAT, CDR2 FQNNGV. The CDR3 consists of 13 residues. The V and J ends lost 1 base and 5 bases respectively, with 6 bases between them. The specimen was CD4+ or CD8+ T cells sorted from blood, collected in a trial of the OX40 agonist ivuxolimab. The origin of this receptor is an adult with an advanced solid tumor such as melanoma, head and neck, liver or kidney cancer. The rearrangement uses TRBV11-2 and TRBJ1-5, with a weak D call TRBD1 (5 bases). CDR3: CASSLGGDQPQHF. Here the CDR3 DNA reads TGTGCCAGCAGCTTAGGGGGGGATCAGCCCCAGCATTTT. The full variable domain, its missing parts supplied by reference TRBV11-2 and TRBJ1-5, is EAGVAQSPRYKIIEKRQSVAFWCNPISGHATLYWYQQILGQGPKLLIQFQNNGVVDDSQLPKDRFSAERLKGVDSTLKIQPAKLEDSAVYLCASSLGGDQPQHFGDGTRLSIL.